The 2 T cell receptor beta chains below all came from one sample that was sequenced in a study of identical twins. TCRdb analysed the 5' RACE reads with MiXCR anew, one entry per CDR3 protein. The data show 600,000 to 850,000 distinct CDR3 sequences, 18% seen once. These data also formed part of another study, on T cells expressing NK-cell markers.

Source material: PBMCs. These receptors all stem from a woman under 30 in good health.

The rearrangement uses TRBV6-2 or TRBV6-3 and TRBJ2-6; D gene ambiguous. The CDR3 has 13 residues. Trimming removed 7 bases from V and 5 bases from J, with 9 bases in between. Germline V gene sequence: CDR1 MNHEY, CDR2 SVGEGT. In nucleotides, the CDR3 is TGTGCCAGCATTTCTATCTGGGCCAACGTCCTGACTTTC. Amino acid sequence: CASISIWANVLTF.

This chain uses TRBV5-6 with TRBJ1-1; D not resolved. V was shortened by 1 base and J by 3 bases, with 10 bases between the two germline ends. The germline V gene has CDR1 SGHDT and CDR2 YYEEEE. The CDR3 consists of 14 residues. In DNA, the CDR3 is TGTGCCAGCAGCTTGTTTCGGGCCTACACTGAAGCTTTCTTT. Its protein is CASSLFRAYTEAFF.